This entry lists 13 T cell receptor beta chains sequenced from one sample in a study of blood T cells in healthy people across ages. PCR was performed a second time for about 7 to 11 cycles using a sample-barcoded 5' primer and a J-beta primer mix. Each CDR3 protein gets one entry after TCRdb re-called the 5' RACE reads with MiXCR. The sample lists roughly 640,000 distinct CDR3 sequences, about 30% occurring once. The sequenced sample consisted of blood. The receptors here all came from an elderly woman in good health.

This clonotype was seen only a few times. Just one base apart from a much larger clone, this may be a read error. The V call is TRBV19, the J call TRBJ2-3; 10 bases are shared with TRBD1. The CDR3 is 14 residues long. Germline CDR1 LNHDA, CDR2 SQIVND (reference sequence). V lost 10 bases, J lost 3 bases, and 7 bases stayed unmatched. The CDR3 spells CANRDRGRTDTQYF. DNA of the CDR3: TGTGCCAATAGAGACAGGGGGCGTACAGATACGCAGTATTTT.

A note on this clonotype: A much larger clone differs by one base, so this may be a read error. The rearrangement uses TRBV5-8 and TRBJ2-3; 8 bases are a match to TRBD1. Germline V gene data show CDR1 as SGHTS and CDR2 as YDEGEE. This CDR3 comprises 18 residues. Trimming took 4 bases from V and 0 from J; bases not matched to a gene: 13. The CDR3 spells CASSPRTGRVGSTDTQYF. DNA for the CDR3: TGTGCCAGCAGCCCCCGGACAGGGCGCGTAGGGAGCACAGATACGCAGTATTTT.

Details on this clonotype: A read error may be the cause here, since a much bigger clone is one base away. The genes are TRBV12-3 or TRBV12-4 and TRBJ2-4, with D possibly TRBD2 on 6 matching bases. V was shortened by 5 bases and J by 15 bases, with 20 bases between the two germline ends. CDR3 length equals 13 residues. The CDR3 bases are TGTGCCAGCAGTCCTCCGGGACTCACCGCGCGGTACTTC. Translated, it gives CASSPPGLTARYF.

This sequence joins TRBV20-1 and TRBJ1-4; 7 nucleotides line up with TRBD1. With 0 bases clipped from V and 4 bases from J, the junction kept 8 bases outside the gene matches. Germline V gene sequence: CDR1 DFQATT, CDR2 SNEGSKA (reference sequence). This CDR3 is built from 16 residues. The CDR3 protein is CSARDLRTGFNEKLFF. In nucleotides, the CDR3 is TGCAGTGCTAGAGATCTCCGGACAGGATTTAATGAAAAACTGTTTTTT.

This clonotype was seen only once. Given a much more abundant clone one base away, this may be a read error. This rearrangement joins TRBV9 to TRBJ2-7; 7 bases are shared with TRBD2. The J call is in doubt because the DNA end fits TRBJ2-5 better. CDR3 length: 15 amino acids. CDR1 and CDR2 (germline): SGDLS, YYNGEE. This chain's CDR3 is CASSVSGGRWGTQYF. For the CDR3, the DNA is TGTGCCAGCAGCGTATCCGGGGGGAGGTGGGGGACCCAGTACTTC.

There are a few counts of this clonotype. With a much larger clone just one base away, this may be a read error. This chain uses TRBV12-3 or TRBV12-4 with TRBJ2-3, with D hard to call. The length of the CDR3 is 12 residues. V lost 10 bases to trimming and J lost 3 bases, with 11 bases between them. Here the CDR3 reads CATTVGTDTQYF. The CDR3 DNA is TGTGCCACCACGGTAGGGACAGATACGCAGTATTTT.

Ten or more counts support this clonotype. The rearrangement joins TRBV7-2 to TRBJ1-2; a possible D gene is TRBD1 (6 bases). Trimming stripped 5 bases from V and 6 bases from J, with 13 bases between. The V gene's germline CDR1 is SGHTA and CDR2 FQGNSA. The CDR3 is made up of 13 amino acids. CDR3 nucleotide sequence: TGTGCCAGCAGCAGAGGGACAACGGATGGCTACACCTTC. This encodes CASSRGTTDGYTF.

This clonotype showed up many times. The rearrangement uses TRBV5-6 and TRBJ2-1, with 7 bases identical to TRBD1. The germline V gene has CDR1 SGHDT and CDR2 YYEEEE. The CDR3 covers 13 residues. V lost 7 bases to trimming and J lost 6 bases; unmatched junction nucleotides: 7. CDR3 protein: CASGQVYANEQFF. DNA of the CDR3: TGTGCCAGCGGACAGGTGTACGCCAATGAGCAGTTCTTC.

In its sample, this clonotype was seen many times. This chain joins TRBV7-9 and TRBJ1-2; D unresolved. Trimming removed 5 bases at V and 2 bases at J, with 21 bases between. Germline V gives CDR1 SEHNR, CDR2 FQNEAQ (reference sequence). The CDR3 sequence is 17 residues long. CDR3 DNA: TGTGCCAGCAGCCCCTATTTCGGGCGAGGCGAGAACTATGGCTACACCTTC. It encodes CASSPYFGRGENYGYTF.

Comment on this clonotype: A much larger clone lies a single base off, so this may be a read error. This chain links TRBV5-1 with TRBJ1-2; D possibly corresponds to TRBD1 (6 bases). The CDR3 sequence is 16 residues long. V lost 4 bases and J lost 7, with 23 bases in between. CDR1 and CDR2 (germline): SGHRS, YFSETQ. The DNA of the CDR3 is TGCGCCAGCAGCATGGGCGACAGGCCAGGTGACTGTGGCTACACCTTC. As protein: CASSMGDRPGDCGYTF.

This clonotype has ten or more counts. The CDR3 region is CASSQGTSGAKQETQYF. The CDR3 DNA sequence: TGTGCCAGCAGCCAAGGGACTAGCGGGGCGAAACAAGAGACCCAGTACTTC. The chain carries TRBV4-2 and TRBJ2-5, with 12 bases fitting TRBD2. The J segment lost 2 bases and the V segment lost 1 base, leaving 5 bases of the junction unmatched. Per the germline V gene, CDR1 is LGHNA and CDR2 is YNFKEQ. The CDR3 has 17 residues.

The chain recombines TRBV7-2 with TRBJ1-1; D possibly corresponds to TRBD1 (6 bases). CDR1 is SGHTA, CDR2 FQGNSA, per germline. The CDR3 has 17 residues. V shed 1 base and J shed 5 bases, with 20 bases lying between them. CDR3 sequence: CASSLEGTGARWTEAFF. The CDR3 coding sequence is TGTGCCAGCAGCTTAGAAGGAACGGGGGCGCGGTGGACTGAAGCTTTCTTT.

This clonotype was detected a few times. The gene calls are TRBV6-5 and TRBJ1-3; D may be TRBD1 (5 bases). Germline lookup yields CDR1 MNHEY and CDR2 SVGAGI. V was cut by 2 bases and J by 4 bases, with 12 bases left in between. The length of the CDR3 is 15 residues. The DNA for the CDR3 is TGTGCCAGCAGTTACAGGGGAACGGCAGGAAACACCATATATTTT. The encoded protein is CASSYRGTAGNTIYF.